This T cell receptor beta chain was recorded in a study of cytomegalovirus exposure and HLA in healthy donors. There are a few counts of this clone. Antigen specificity is unknown. The sample has other DNA sequences that encode this CDR3 too. PCR used 60 Vbeta primers and 13 Jbeta primers. Profiled with immunoSEQ multiplex PCR; TCRdb holds only in-frame clones, not every one. Of about 130,000 clones in the sample, roughly 84% were seen once. Overall study findings and caveats: With high specificity and sensitivity, the classifier reportedly diagnosed cytomegalovirus status. According to a later analysis, donors in an Asian-associated ancestry cluster reportedly had fewer N-insertions than the roughly 640-donor mean. In an earlier analysis, productive rearrangement rates for most beta V segments clustered near 87% or 30%.

The TCR originated in a woman younger than 30 in good health and CMV-seropositive. The material sequenced was PBMCs.

DNA of the CDR3: TGTGCCAGCAGTCTTCAGGGTCCAGGGGCCAACGTCCTGACTTTC. Translating it yields CASSLQGPGANVLTF. The chain links TRBV27 to TRBJ2-6; D possibly corresponds to TRBD1 (5 bases). V was pared by 5 bases and J by 4 bases, with 12 bases between. Germline CDR1 and CDR2: MNHEY and SMNVEV (reference sequence). This CDR3 comprises 15 residues.